Listed here is a single T cell receptor beta chain. This record belongs to a study of control samples from healthy donors and cancer patients. V lost 0 bases to trimming and J lost 4 bases, with 4 bases between them. Germline CDR1 SEHNR, CDR2 FQNEAQ (reference sequence). The CDR3 is 12 residues long. The assay was immunoSEQ multiplex PCR, and TCRdb's table has in-frame clones only and misses some. The repertoire includes approximately 150,000 clones, just under 90% of them detected once, and just over 7.5% sits in the top ten. This clonotype originated in a man aged 45-65 years with head and neck cancer. Material: PBMCs. The chain joins TRBV7-9 to TRBJ2-7; no definite D call. The CDR3 protein is CASSLAVYEQYF. CDR3 bases: TGTGCCAGCAGCTTAGCGGTATACGAGCAGTACTTC.